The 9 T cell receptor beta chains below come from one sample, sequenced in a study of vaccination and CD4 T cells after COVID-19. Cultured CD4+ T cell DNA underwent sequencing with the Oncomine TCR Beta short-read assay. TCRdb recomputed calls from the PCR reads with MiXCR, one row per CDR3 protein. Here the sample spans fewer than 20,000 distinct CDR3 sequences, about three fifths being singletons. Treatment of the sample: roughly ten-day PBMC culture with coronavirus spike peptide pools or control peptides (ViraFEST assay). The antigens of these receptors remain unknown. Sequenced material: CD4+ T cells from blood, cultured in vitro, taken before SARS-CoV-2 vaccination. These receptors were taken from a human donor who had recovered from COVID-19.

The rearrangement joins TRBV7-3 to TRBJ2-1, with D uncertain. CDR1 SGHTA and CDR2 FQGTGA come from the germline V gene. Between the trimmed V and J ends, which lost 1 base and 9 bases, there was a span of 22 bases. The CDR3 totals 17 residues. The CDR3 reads CASSLNLDRVSRSEQFF. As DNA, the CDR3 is TGTGCCAGCAGCTTAAACTTGGATCGGGTTTCGAGATCTGAGCAGTTCTTC.

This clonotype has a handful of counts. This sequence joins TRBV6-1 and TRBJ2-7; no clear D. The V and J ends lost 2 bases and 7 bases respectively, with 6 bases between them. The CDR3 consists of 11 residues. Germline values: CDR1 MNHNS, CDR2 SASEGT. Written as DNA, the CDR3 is TGTGCCAGCAGTGAATGGGAAGAGCAGTACTTC. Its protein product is CASSEWEEQYF.

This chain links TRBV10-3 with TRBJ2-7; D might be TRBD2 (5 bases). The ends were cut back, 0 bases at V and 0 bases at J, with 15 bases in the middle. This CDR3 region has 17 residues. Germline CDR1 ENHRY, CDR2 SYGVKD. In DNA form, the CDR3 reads TGTGCCATCAGTGAGTCGAAAGGGTCGGGGTTCTCCTACGAGCAGTACTTC. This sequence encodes CAISESKGSGFSYEQYF.

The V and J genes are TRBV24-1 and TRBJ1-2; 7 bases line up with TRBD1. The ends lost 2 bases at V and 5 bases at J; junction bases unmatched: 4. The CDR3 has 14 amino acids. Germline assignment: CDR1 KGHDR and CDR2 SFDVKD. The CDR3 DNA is TGTGCCACCAGTGATTCAGGGACAGAATATGGCTACACCTTC. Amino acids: CATSDSGTEYGYTF.

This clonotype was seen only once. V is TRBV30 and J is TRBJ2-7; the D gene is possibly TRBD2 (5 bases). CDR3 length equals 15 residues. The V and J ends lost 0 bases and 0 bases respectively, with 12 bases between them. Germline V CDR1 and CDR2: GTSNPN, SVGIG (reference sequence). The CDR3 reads CAWSVFSASSYEQYF. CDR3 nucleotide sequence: TGTGCCTGGAGTGTTTTTAGCGCGAGCTCCTACGAGCAGTACTTC.

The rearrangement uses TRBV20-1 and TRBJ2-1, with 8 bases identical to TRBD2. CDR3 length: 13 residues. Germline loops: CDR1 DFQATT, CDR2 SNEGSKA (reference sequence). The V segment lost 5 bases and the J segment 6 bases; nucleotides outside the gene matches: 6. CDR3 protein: CSAWGLGLNEQFF. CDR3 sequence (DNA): TGCAGTGCTTGGGGACTAGGACTCAATGAGCAGTTCTTC.

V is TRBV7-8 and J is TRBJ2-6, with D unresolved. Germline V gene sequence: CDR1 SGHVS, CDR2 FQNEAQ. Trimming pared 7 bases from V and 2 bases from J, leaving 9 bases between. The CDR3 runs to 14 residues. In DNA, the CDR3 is TGTGCCAGCACCCGCCCCGCTGGGGCCAACGTCCTGACTTTC. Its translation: CASTRPAGANVLTF. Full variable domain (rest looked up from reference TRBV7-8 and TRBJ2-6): GAGVSQSPRYKVAKRGQDVALRCDPISGHVSLFWYQQALGQGPEFLTYFQNEAQLDKSGLPSDRFFAERPEGSVSTLKIQRTQQEDSAVYLCASTRPAGANVLTFGAGSRLTVL.

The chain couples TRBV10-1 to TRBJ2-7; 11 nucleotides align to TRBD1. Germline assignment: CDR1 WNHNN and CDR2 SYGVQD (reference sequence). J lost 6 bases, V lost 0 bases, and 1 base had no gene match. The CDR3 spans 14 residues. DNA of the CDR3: TGCGCCAGCAGTGAGTCGGGGACAGGGGGCGAGCAGTACTTC. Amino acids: CASSESGTGGEQYF.

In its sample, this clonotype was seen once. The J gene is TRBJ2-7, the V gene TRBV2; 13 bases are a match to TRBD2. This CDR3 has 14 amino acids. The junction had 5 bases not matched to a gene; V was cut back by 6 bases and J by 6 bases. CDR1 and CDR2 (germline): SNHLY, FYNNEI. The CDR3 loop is CASRPGTSGTEQYF. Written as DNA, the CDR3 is TGTGCCAGCAGACCTGGGACTAGCGGGACCGAGCAGTACTTC.